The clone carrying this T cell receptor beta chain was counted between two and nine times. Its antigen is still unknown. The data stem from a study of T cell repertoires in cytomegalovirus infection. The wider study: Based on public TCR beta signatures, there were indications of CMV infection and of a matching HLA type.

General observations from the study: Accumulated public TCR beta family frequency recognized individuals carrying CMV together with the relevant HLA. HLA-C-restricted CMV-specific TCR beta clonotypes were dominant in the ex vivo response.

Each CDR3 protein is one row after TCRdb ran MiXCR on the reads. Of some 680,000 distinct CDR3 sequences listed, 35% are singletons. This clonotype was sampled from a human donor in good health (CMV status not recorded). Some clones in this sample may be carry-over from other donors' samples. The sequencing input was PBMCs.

The CDR3 loop is CASSSTSGAYNEQFF. The CDR3 DNA reads TGTGCCAGCAGTTCGACTAGCGGAGCTTACAATGAGCAGTTCTTC. The chain is built from TRBV12-3 or TRBV12-4 and TRBJ2-1; 9 bases agree with TRBD2. The trim removed 4 bases at V and 4 bases at J, leaving 5 bases unmatched. The length of the CDR3 is 15 residues.